This T cell receptor beta chain was documented in a study of T cell responses to AZD1222 COVID-19 vaccine. Data came from immunoSEQ multiplex PCR; TCRdb stores just in-frame clones and leaves some out. Here the sample spans some 100,000 clones, approximately 90% being singletons. The germline V gene encodes CDR1 SGHDN and CDR2 FVKESK. V lost 3 bases to trimming and J lost 6 bases, with 9 bases between them. The CDR3 spans 13 residues. The receptor was isolated from an adult in good health. The specimen was peripheral blood, collected on day 0 of AZD1222 vaccination. The chain links TRBV14 to TRBJ1-3; D not resolved. CDR3 loop: CASSQNTPNTIYF. CDR3 sequence (DNA): TGTGCCAGCAGCCAGAACACTCCAAACACCATATATTTT.